This TCR beta chain emerged from a study of cytomegalovirus exposure and HLA in healthy donors. Study-wide results and caveats: Among the CMV-associated chains, three were confirmed in vitro as specific for CMV antigens. The authors later found HLA-associated TCR beta chains more clonally expanded than equally common others.

It was healthy bone marrow donors who served as donors. The PCR was carried out with 60 Vbeta primers and 13 Jbeta primers. Some clones are missing from TCRdb's copy, which holds only in-frame ones; the method was immunoSEQ multiplex PCR. The repertoire holds about 120,000 clones, with 77% as singletons. Note on this clone: What it binds is not known.

Sequencing was done on a sample of PBMCs. The source is a man between 18 and 29 years old in good health and CMV-seropositive.

The DNA of the CDR3 is TGTGCCAGCAGTGAAGGCGGATACGAGCAGTACTTC. It yields the protein CASSEGGYEQYF. V usage is TRBV25-1 and J usage is TRBJ2-5; D not certain. The DNA end lines up better with TRBJ2-7; the J call may be wrong. The CDR3 spans 12 residues. Looked up from germline, CDR1 is MGHDK and CDR2 is SYGVNS.